Included here is one TCR beta chain sequence, with context. The ends lost 7 bases at V and 5 bases at J; junction bases unmatched: 4. This CDR3 is built from 11 residues. Per germline, CDR1 SQVTM and CDR2 ANQGSEA. The data were obtained in a study of neoadjuvant nivolumab and ipilimumab in lung cancer. The method was immunoSEQ multiplex PCR; TCRdb's version includes in-frame clones alone and lacks a portion of them. The data hold some 18,000 clones, with approximately 87% observed a single time. The sequencing used peripheral blood, collected before neoadjuvant nivolumab, alone or with ipilimumab. This receptor was obtained from an adult with non-small cell lung cancer. This sequence joins TRBV29-1 and TRBJ1-1, with 7 bases fitting TRBD1. This CDR3 reads CSGLQGTEAFF. Here the CDR3 DNA reads TGCAGCGGGCTACAGGGGACTGAAGCTTTCTTT.